This T cell receptor (beta chain) derives from a study of T-cell reconstitution after alpha-beta-depleted transplantation in children. The library targeted TCRbeta and was prepared with unique molecular identifiers. TCRdb reanalysed the PCR reads using MiXCR and keeps one entry per CDR3 protein. The table lists about 300,000 distinct CDR3 sequences, around a tenth of them singletons. The sample holds many counts of this clonotype. Its specificity is not known. Trimming shortened V by 1 base and J by 4 bases, and 15 bases separated the two germline ends. Germline CDR1 reads SGHTA; CDR2 reads FQGNSA. CDR3 size: 16 residues. The study, taken as a whole, reports: Several hundred expanded graft clones reportedly gave rise to the alpha-beta T cells present about two months after transplant.

The rearrangement joins TRBV7-2 to TRBJ2-3, with D possibly matching TRBD2 (6 bases). The sequencing used PBMCs, collected before TCRalphabeta/CD19-depleted stem cell transplant. This TCR derives from a boy younger than two with acute myeloid leukemia, due to receive a stem cell transplant. The CDR3 loop is CASSLEGLGSADTQYF. CDR3 sequence (DNA): TGTGCCAGCAGCTTAGAGGGACTTGGCTCGGCAGATACGCAGTATTTT.